The 20 T cell receptor beta chains below were found in one sample sequenced in a study of cytomegalovirus exposure and HLA in healthy donors. PCR amplification relied on 60 Vbeta primers (plus 13 Jbeta primers). TCRdb's table, derived via immunoSEQ multiplex PCR, lists solely in-frame clones and lacks some. The sample lists around 140,000 clones, roughly 72% occurring once. Sequencing used PBMCs. Receptors were obtained from a man aged 35-49 years in good health and CMV-seronegative.

J is TRBJ1-2 and V is TRBV19, with D unresolved. The CDR3 loop spans 10 amino acids. In germline, CDR1 is LNHDA, CDR2 SQIVND (reference sequence). The V end was cut by 9 bases, the J end by 11 bases, with 13 bases between. The CDR3 loop reads CASQDGDYTF. DNA of the CDR3: TGTGCCAGCCAGGACGGGGATTACACCTTC.

V usage is TRBV19 and J usage is TRBJ1-2; D uncertain. V was clipped by 7 bases and J by 8 bases, with 14 bases between them. Germline V gives CDR1 LNHDA, CDR2 SQIVND (reference sequence). CDR3 length equals 12 residues. This CDR3 reads CASTQAGSGYTF. For the CDR3, the DNA is TGTGCCAGTACCCAAGCGGGATCCGGCTACACCTTC.

This chain uses TRBV4-1 with TRBJ1-5; possibly TRBD1 for D (5 bases). The CDR3 is 14 residues long. CDR1 and CDR2 from the germline V gene are MGHRA and YSYEKL. V dropped 0 bases and J dropped 9 bases, with 12 bases sitting between them. CDR3 residues: CASSQETGVRPQHF. The CDR3 DNA reads as TGCGCCAGCAGCCAAGAAACGGGGGTGAGGCCCCAGCATTTT.

This chain uses TRBV11-2 with TRBJ2-1; TRBD2 matches 7 bases. Trimming cost V 0 bases and J 6 bases; bases outside gene matches: 8. Germline-derived CDR1 and CDR2 are SGHAT and FQNNGV. This CDR3 has 16 residues. In DNA form, the CDR3 reads TGTGCCAGCAGCTTAGATCTGGGGGGAGGGCCCAATGAGCAGTTCTTC. Its protein product is CASSLDLGGGPNEQFF.

The V and J genes are TRBV18 and TRBJ1-1, with TRBD1 matching over 7 bases. The V segment lost 0 bases and the J segment 4 bases; nucleotides outside the gene matches: 11. Looked up from germline, CDR1 is KGHSH and CDR2 is LQKENI. The CDR3 extends over 17 amino acids. CDR3 region: CASSPPGLSRGSTEAFF. CDR3 DNA: TGTGCCAGCTCACCACCTGGTTTGAGCAGGGGGTCCACTGAAGCTTTCTTT.

The chain has TRBV5-1 and TRBJ2-4; no reliable D call. This CDR3 spans 17 amino acids. The germline CDR1 and CDR2 sequences are SGHRS and YFSETQ. V was shortened by 4 bases and J by 0 bases, with 17 bases between the two germline ends. CDR3: CASSPTSLKLAKNIQYF. The DNA of the CDR3 is TGCGCCAGCAGCCCAACCTCCCTAAAGCTAGCCAAAAACATTCAGTACTTC.

This chain joins TRBV11-2 and TRBJ2-5, with D unresolved. Germline V gives CDR1 SGHAT, CDR2 FQNNGV. The length of the CDR3 is 12 residues. Trimming stripped 3 bases from V and 4 bases from J, with 6 bases between. The CDR3 DNA sequence: TGTGCCAGCAGCTTGAACAGAGAGACCCAGTACTTC. Protein: CASSLNRETQYF.

This clone turned up a few times. The chain combines TRBV18 with TRBJ2-2, with D possibly TRBD2 on 5 matching bases. Per germline, CDR1 KGHSH and CDR2 LQKENI. The CDR3 runs to 16 residues. V dropped 8 bases and J dropped 3 bases, with 19 bases sitting between them. CDR3 amino acids: CASPSGGAGDTGELFF. The CDR3 region has the DNA TGTGCCAGCCCGTCGGGCGGCGCGGGCGACACCGGGGAGCTGTTTTTT.

Only a few counts were recorded for this clone. The rearrangement links TRBV19 to TRBJ1-5; no clear D gene. Germline CDR1 LNHDA, CDR2 SQIVND (reference sequence). The CDR3 runs 15 residues. Trimming shortened V by 7 bases and J by 0 bases, and 13 bases separated the two germline ends. CDR3 residues: CASKGYSDSNQPQHF. CDR3 nucleotides: TGTGCCAGTAAAGGATACAGTGATAGCAATCAGCCCCAGCATTTT.

The chain combines TRBV18 with TRBJ2-1; a weak D match, TRBD2 (6 bases). The germline CDR1 and CDR2 sequences are KGHSH and LQKENI. Trimming removed 8 bases from V and 1 base from J, with 15 bases in between. This CDR3 has 15 amino acids. The CDR3 region has the DNA TGTGCCAGCAACACGGGGGATCGGTCCTACAATGAGCAGTTCTTC. Translating gives CASNTGDRSYNEQFF.

To note about this clone: The junction departs from the called germline gene at one end, perhaps through a read error. This chain connects TRBV6-1 to TRBJ2-4, with D possibly being TRBD2 (5 bases). Looked up from germline, CDR1 is MNHNS and CDR2 is SASEGT. This CDR3 spans 20 amino acids. The DNA of the CDR3 is TGTGCCAGCAGTGAAGAAAAGGCACACGTCGGCTTCGGAGGCAAAAACAGTCAGTACTTC. As protein: CASSEEKAHVGFGGKNSQYF.

CDR3 protein: CASSLQATNEKLFF. Written as DNA, the CDR3 is TGTGCCAGCAGCCTACAGGCAACTAATGAAAAACTGTTTTTT. The chain links TRBV7-8 to TRBJ1-4, with D perhaps matching TRBD1 (5 bases). Trimming removed 5 bases from V and 0 bases from J, with 7 bases in between. Germline V gene data show CDR1 as SGHVS and CDR2 as FQNEAQ. The CDR3 covers 14 residues.

The chain joins TRBV27 to TRBJ2-3, with a possible D match to TRBD2 (5 bases). The CDR3 has 14 amino acids. V was clipped by 0 bases and J by 1 base, with 5 bases between them. In germline, CDR1 is MNHEY, CDR2 SMNVEV (reference sequence). Written as DNA, the CDR3 is TGTGCCAGCAGTTTATCGCGGGGCACAGATACGCAGTATTTT. Translating it yields CASSLSRGTDTQYF.

This clone was counted only a few times. V and J are TRBV10-3 and TRBJ2-3; D is possibly TRBD1 (6 bases). The CDR3 is 13 amino acids. Deletions cut 7 bases from V and 0 bases from J, with 8 bases between. Looked up from germline, CDR1 is ENHRY and CDR2 is SYGVKD. The DNA for the CDR3 is TGTGCCATCAACAGGGACAGCACAGATACGCAGTATTTT. Translating it yields CAINRDSTDTQYF.

The chain couples TRBV4-2 to TRBJ2-7, with 10 nucleotides matching TRBD2. Per the germline V gene, CDR1 is LGHNA and CDR2 is YNFKEQ. With 1 base clipped from V and 2 bases from J, the junction kept 2 bases outside the gene matches. There are 15 residues in the CDR3. DNA of the CDR3: TGTGCCAGCAGCCAAGGGAGCGGGGGGGCCTACGAGCAGTACTTC. It translates to CASSQGSGGAYEQYF.

J is TRBJ2-3 and V is TRBV5-4; 9 bases are a match to TRBD2. V was pared by 6 bases and J by 4 bases, with 6 bases of the junction left unmatched. Germline CDR1 reads SGHNT; CDR2 reads YYREEE (reference sequence). This CDR3 has 14 residues. CDR3 coding DNA: TGTGCCAGCACTCCGGGACTAGCCTCAGATACGCAGTATTTT. Amino acid sequence: CASTPGLASDTQYF.

The chain combines TRBV6-1 with TRBJ1-5; 8 bases map to TRBD1. The CDR3 has 15 residues. Per germline, CDR1 MNHNS and CDR2 SASEGT. Trimming took 4 bases from V and 2 from J; bases not matched to a gene: 4. The CDR3, as DNA: TGTGCCAGCAGTGGACAGGGGAAGGGCAATCAGCCCCAGCATTTT. It encodes CASSGQGKGNQPQHF.

V and J are TRBV11-2 and TRBJ1-2; tentative D call: TRBD1 (5 bases). Trimming removed 5 bases at V and 4 bases at J, with 17 bases between. Germline V lookup: CDR1 SGHAT, CDR2 FQNNGV. CDR3 length: 15 amino acids. The CDR3: CASSPSGGFVYGYTF. CDR3 sequence (DNA): TGTGCCAGCAGCCCGAGCGGGGGGTTCGTCTATGGCTACACCTTC.

Remarks on this clone: Other DNA sequences in the sample encode the same CDR3. The genes are TRBV27 and TRBJ2-1; 8 bases align to TRBD1. Germline loops: CDR1 MNHEY, CDR2 SMNVEV (reference sequence). The CDR3 runs 14 residues. V lost 4 bases to trimming and J lost 6 bases; unmatched junction nucleotides: 5. For the CDR3, the DNA is TGTGCCAGCAGTTCCAGGGGGCCGGCCAATGAGCAGTTCTTC. Amino acid sequence: CASSSRGPANEQFF.

This chain joins TRBV11-2 and TRBJ1-1, with D perhaps TRBD1 (5 bases). V shed 5 bases and J shed 1 base, with 17 bases lying between them. Germline V gene data show CDR1 as SGHAT and CDR2 as FQNNGV. This CDR3 has 16 residues. The DNA of the CDR3 is TGTGCCAGCAGCCCCGAGTTGGGGCAGCCGAACACTGAAGCTTTCTTT. It specifies CASSPELGQPNTEAFF. Supplemented by reference TRBV11-2 and TRBJ1-1, the full variable domain reads EAGVAQSPRYKIIEKRQSVAFWCNPISGHATLYWYQQILGQGPKLLIQFQNNGVVDDSQLPKDRFSAERLKGVDSTLKIQPAKLEDSAVYLCASSPELGQPNTEAFFGQGTRLTVV.